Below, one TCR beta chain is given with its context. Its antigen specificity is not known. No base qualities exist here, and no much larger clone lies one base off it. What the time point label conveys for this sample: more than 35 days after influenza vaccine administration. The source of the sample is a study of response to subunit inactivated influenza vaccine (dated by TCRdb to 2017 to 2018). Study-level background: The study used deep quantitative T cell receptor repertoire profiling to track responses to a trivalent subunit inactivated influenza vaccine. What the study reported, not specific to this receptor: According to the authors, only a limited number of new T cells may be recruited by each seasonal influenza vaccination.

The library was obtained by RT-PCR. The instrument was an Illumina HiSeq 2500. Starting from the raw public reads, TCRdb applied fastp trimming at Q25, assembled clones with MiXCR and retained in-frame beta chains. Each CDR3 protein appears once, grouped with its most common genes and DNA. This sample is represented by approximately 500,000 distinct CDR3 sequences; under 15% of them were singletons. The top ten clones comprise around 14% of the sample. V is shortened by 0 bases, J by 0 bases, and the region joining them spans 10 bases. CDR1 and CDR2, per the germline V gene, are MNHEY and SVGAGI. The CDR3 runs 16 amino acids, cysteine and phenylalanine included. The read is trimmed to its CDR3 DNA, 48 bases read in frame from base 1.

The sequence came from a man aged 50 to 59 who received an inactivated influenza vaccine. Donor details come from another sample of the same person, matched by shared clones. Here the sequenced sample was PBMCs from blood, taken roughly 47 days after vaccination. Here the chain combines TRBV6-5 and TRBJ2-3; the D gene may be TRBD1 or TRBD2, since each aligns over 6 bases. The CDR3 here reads CASSYSGAGSTDTQYF. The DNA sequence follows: TGTGCCAGCAGTTACTCGGGGGCGGGGAGCACAGATACGCAGTATTTT.